The clone carrying this TCR beta chain was detected a few times. The data stem from a study of T-cell reconstitution after alpha-beta-depleted transplantation in children. Preparation of the TCRbeta library involved a method that used unique molecular identifiers. Using its own MiXCR run on the PCR reads, TCRdb lists one record per CDR3 protein. Among some 350,000 distinct CDR3 sequences listed, 9% to 12% were seen once. J gave up 7 bases and V 3 bases, and 8 bases lay outside the gene matches. The CDR3 is 15 residues long. Material: PBMCs from the stem cell graft donor, obtained from the stem cell graft. The TCR comes from a human donor who donated a stem cell graft to a child with acute lymphoblastic leukemia. The J gene is TRBJ2-1, the V gene TRBV12-3 or TRBV12-4, with 8 positions matching TRBD2. CDR3 residues: CASSFSTGGSNEQFF. The DNA of the CDR3 is TGTGCCAGCAGTTTCTCAACGGGAGGGTCGAATGAGCAGTTCTTC.